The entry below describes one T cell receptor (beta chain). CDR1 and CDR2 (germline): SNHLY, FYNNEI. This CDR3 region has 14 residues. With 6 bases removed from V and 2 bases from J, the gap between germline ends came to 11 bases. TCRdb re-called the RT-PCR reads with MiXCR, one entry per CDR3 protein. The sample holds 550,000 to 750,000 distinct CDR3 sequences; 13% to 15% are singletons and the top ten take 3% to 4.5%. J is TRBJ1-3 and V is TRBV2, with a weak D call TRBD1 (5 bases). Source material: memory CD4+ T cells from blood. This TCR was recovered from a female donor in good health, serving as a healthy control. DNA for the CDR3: TGTGCCAGCAGGGCTGGGACTGCTGGAAACACCATATATTTT. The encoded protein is CASRAGTAGNTIYF.